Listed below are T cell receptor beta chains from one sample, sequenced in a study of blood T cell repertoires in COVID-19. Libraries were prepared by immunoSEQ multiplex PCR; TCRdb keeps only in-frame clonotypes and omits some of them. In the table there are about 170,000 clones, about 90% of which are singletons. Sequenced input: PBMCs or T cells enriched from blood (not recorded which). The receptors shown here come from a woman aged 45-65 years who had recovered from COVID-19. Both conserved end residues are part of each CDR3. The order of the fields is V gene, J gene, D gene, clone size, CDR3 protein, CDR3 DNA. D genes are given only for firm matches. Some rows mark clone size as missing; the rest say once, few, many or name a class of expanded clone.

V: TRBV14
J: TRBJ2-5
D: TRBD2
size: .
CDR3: CASSQWTSGTGTQYF
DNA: TGTGCCAGCAGCCAATGGACTAGCGGGACTGGGACCCAGTACTTC

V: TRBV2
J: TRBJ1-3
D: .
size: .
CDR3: CASRTGSGNTIYF
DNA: TGTGCCAGCAGAACAGGGTCTGGAAACACCATATATTTT

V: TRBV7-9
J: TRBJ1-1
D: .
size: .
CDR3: CASSLGQLVNTEAFF
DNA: TGTGCCAGCAGCTTAGGACAGCTCGTGAACACTGAAGCTTTCTTT

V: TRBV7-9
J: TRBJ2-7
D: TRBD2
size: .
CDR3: CATDGRAGNEQYF
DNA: TGTGCCACAGACGGGAGGGCTGGAAACGAGCAGTACTTC

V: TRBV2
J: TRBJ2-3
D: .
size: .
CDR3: CASRTGSRPSTDTQYF
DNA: TGTGCCAGCAGAACAGGGTCCCGGCCCTCCACAGATACGCAGTATTTT

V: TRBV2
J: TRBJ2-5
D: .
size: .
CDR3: CASSEVRLAIGETQYF
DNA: TGTGCCAGCAGTGAAGTTCGGCTAGCAATCGGGGAGACCCAGTACTTC

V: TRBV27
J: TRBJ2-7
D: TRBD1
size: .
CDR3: CASSILGQGNYEQYF
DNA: TGTGCCAGCAGTATCCTCGGACAGGGGAACTACGAGCAGTACTTC

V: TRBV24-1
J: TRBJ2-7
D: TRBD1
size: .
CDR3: CATSEGGQGTYEQYF
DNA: TGTGCCACCAGTGAGGGCGGACAGGGGACCTACGAGCAGTACTTC

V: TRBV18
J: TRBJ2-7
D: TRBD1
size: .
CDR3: CASSPSGQTYEQYF
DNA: TGTGCCAGCTCACCTTCGGGACAGACCTACGAGCAGTACTTC

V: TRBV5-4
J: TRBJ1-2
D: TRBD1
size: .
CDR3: CASSLVGTANYGYTF
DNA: TGTGCCAGCAGCTTGGTGGGGACAGCTAACTATGGCTACACCTTC

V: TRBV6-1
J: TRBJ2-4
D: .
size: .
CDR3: CASSEALPDIQYF
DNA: TGTGCCAGCAGTGAAGCACTGCCGGACATTCAGTACTTC

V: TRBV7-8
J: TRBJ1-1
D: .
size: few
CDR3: CASSRGAGNTEAFF
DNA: TGTGCCAGCAGCCGAGGGGCGGGCAACACTGAAGCTTTCTTT

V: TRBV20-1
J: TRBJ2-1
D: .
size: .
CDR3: CSARLADEQFF
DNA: TGCAGTGCTAGATTAGCGGATGAGCAGTTCTTC

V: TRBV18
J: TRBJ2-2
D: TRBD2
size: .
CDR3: CASSPPTSGRTGELFF
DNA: TGTGCCAGCTCACCACCGACTAGCGGGAGAACCGGGGAGCTGTTTTTT

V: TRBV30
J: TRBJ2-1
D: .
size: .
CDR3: CAWTPLASYNEQFF
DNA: TGTGCCTGGACCCCCCTAGCCTCCTACAATGAGCAGTTCTTC

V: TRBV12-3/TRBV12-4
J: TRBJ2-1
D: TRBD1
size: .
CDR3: CASSFRQGQFF
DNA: TGTGCCAGCAGTTTTAGACAGGGGCAGTTCTTC

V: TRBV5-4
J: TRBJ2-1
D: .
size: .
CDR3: CASSTPTRLSYNEQFF
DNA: TGTGCCAGCAGCACCCCTACTCGCTTATCCTACAATGAGCAGTTCTTC

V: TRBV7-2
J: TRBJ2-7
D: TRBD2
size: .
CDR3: CASSLTSGSYLLYF
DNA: TGTGCCAGCAGCTTAACTAGCGGGAGTTACTTGTTGTACTTC

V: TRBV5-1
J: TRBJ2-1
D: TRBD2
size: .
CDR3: CASTASGSPNEQFF
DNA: TGCGCCAGCACTGCTAGCGGGAGCCCAAATGAGCAGTTCTTC

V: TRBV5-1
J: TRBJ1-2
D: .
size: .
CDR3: CASSLDGGDYGYTF
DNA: TGCGCCAGCAGCTTAGACGGGGGGGACTATGGCTACACCTTC

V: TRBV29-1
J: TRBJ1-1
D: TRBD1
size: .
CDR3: CSVRRPGQGSNNRDTEAFF
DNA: TGCAGCGTCCGCAGACCCGGACAGGGGAGTAATAATCGGGACACTGAAGCTTTCTTT

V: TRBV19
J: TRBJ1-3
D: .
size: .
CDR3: CASSSGLSSGNTIYF
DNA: TGTGCCAGTAGTTCAGGACTCTCCTCTGGAAACACCATATATTTT

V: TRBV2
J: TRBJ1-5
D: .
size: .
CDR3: CASSGQSYQPQHF
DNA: TGTGCCAGCAGTGGACAGAGCTATCAGCCCCAGCATTTT

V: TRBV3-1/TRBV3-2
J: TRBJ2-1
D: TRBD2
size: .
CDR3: CASSQYPSGIIRNEQFF
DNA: TGTGCCAGCAGCCAATACCCTAGCGGGATCATTAGGAATGAGCAGTTCTTC

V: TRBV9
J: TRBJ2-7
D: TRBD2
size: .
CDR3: CASSPAGKREHEQYF
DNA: TGTGCCAGCAGCCCAGCCGGCAAGCGGGAGCACGAGCAGTACTTC

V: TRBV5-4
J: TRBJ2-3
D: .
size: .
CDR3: CASSHGGASTDTQYF
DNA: TGTGCCAGCAGCCATGGTGGGGCGAGCACAGATACGCAGTATTTT

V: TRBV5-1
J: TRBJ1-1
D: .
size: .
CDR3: CASSSGAWNTEAFF
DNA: TGCGCCAGCAGTTCTGGGGCCTGGAACACTGAAGCTTTCTTT

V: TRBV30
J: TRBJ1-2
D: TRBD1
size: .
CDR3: CAWSGDRGNGYTF
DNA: TGTGCCTGGAGTGGGGACAGGGGTAACGGCTACACCTTC

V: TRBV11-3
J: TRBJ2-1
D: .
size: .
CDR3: CASSFYRYNEQFF
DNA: TGTGCCAGCAGCTTCTACAGGTACAATGAGCAGTTCTTC

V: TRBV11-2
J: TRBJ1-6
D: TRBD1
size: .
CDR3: CASSPQGDNSPLHF
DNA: TGTGCCAGCAGCCCGCAGGGGGATAATTCACCCCTCCACTTT

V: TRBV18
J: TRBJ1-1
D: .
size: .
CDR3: CASSAGQNTEAFF
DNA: TGTGCCAGCTCAGCAGGGCAGAACACTGAAGCTTTCTTT

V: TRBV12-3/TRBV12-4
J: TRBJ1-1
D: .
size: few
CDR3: CASSHNRAAFF
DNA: TGTGCCAGCAGCCACAACAGGGCCGCTTTCTTT

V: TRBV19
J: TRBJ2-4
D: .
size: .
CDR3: CASSIVGTLAKNIQYF
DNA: TGTGCCAGTAGTATAGTGGGGACACTAGCCAAAAACATTCAGTACTTC

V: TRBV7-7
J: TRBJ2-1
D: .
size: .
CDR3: CASSLRHASSYNEQFF
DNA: TGTGCTAGCAGCTTGCGGCACGCGAGCTCCTACAATGAGCAGTTCTTC

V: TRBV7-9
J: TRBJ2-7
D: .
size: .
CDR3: CASSLMGFEQYF
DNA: TGTGCCAGCAGCTTAATGGGCTTCGAGCAGTACTTC

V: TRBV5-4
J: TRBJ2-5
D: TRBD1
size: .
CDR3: CASSFVGQEETQYF
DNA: TGTGCCAGCAGCTTTGTGGGACAGGAAGAGACCCAGTACTTC

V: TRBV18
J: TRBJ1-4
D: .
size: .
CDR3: CASSQTSGATNEKLFF
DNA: TGTGCCAGCTCCCAAACATCAGGGGCTACTAATGAAAAACTGTTTTTT

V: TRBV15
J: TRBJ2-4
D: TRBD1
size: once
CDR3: CATSREGRTGAYF
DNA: TGTGCCACCAGCAGAGAGGGACGCACAGGGGCGTACTTC

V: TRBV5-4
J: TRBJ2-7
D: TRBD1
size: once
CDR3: CASSRQGFGPYEQYF
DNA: TGTGCCAGCAGTCGACAGGGTTTTGGTCCTTACGAGCAGTACTTC

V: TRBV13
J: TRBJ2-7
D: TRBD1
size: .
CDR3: CASSFTGTGLRNEQYF
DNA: TGTGCCAGCAGCTTCACCGGGACAGGCCTTCGGAACGAGCAGTACTTC

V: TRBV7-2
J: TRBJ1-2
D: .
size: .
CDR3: CASSSQGSYGYTF
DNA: TGTGCCAGCAGCTCACAGGGAAGCTATGGCTACACCTTC

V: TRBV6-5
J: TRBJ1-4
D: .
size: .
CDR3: CASSPGLEKLFF
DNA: TGTGCCAGCAGTCCAGGGTTGGAAAAACTGTTTTTT

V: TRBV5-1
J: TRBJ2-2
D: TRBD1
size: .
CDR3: CASSPRTGGAGELFF
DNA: TGCGCCAGCAGCCCCCGGACAGGGGGAGCCGGGGAGCTGTTTTTT